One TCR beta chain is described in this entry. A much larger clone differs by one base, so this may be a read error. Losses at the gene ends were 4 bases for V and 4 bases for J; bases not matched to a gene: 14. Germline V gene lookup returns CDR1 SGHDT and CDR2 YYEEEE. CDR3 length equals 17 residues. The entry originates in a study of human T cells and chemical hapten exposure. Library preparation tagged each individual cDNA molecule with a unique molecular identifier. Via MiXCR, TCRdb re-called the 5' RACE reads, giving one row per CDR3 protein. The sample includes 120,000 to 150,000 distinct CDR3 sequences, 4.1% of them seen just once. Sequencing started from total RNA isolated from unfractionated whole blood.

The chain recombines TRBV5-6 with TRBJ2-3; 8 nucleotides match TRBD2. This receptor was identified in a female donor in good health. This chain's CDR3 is CASSLPTSGPSSDTQYF. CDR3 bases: TGTGCCAGCAGCCTACCCACTAGCGGCCCGTCTTCAGATACGCAGTATTTT. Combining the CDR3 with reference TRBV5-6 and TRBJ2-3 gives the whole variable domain DAGVTQSPTHLIKTRGQQVTLRCSPKSGHDTVSWYQQALGQGPQFIFQYYEEEERQRGNFPDRFSGHQFPNYSSELNVNALLLGDSALYLCASSLPTSGPSSDTQYFGPGTRLTVL.